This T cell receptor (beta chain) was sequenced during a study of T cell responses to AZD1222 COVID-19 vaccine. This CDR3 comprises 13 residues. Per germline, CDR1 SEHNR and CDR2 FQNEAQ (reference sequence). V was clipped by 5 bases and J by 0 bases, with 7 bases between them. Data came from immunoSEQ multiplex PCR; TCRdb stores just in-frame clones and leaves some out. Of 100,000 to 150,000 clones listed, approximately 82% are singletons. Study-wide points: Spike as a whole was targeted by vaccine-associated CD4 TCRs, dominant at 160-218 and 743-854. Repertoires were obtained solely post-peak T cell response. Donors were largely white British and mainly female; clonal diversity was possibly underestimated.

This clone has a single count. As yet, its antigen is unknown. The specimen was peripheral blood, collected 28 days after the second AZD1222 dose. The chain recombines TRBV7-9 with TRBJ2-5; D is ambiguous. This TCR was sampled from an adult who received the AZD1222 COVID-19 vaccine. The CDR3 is CASSHDNQETQYF. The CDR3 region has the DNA TGTGCCAGCAGCCACGATAACCAAGAGACCCAGTACTTC.